Detailed here is one T cell receptor (beta chain). No antigen is known for it. In TCRdb, the 5' RACE reads were re-called with MiXCR into one record per CDR3 protein. The table includes 250,000 to 350,000 distinct CDR3 sequences, approximately 4.5% detected once. The germline V and J ends were trimmed by 5 bases and 8 bases, with 9 bases remaining between them. The CDR3 is 12 residues long. Germline-derived CDR1 and CDR2 are SEHNR and FQNEAQ (reference sequence). The data stem from a study of T cells after yellow fever vaccination. Study-wide findings and caveats: CD4 and CD8 compartments shared a small share of clonotypes, likely from convergent recombination. Weaker overall was a secondary response that nonetheless peaked faster, on day 5 versus 15.

This clonotype was obtained from a man between 18 and 35 years old who received the YFV17D yellow fever vaccine. V usage is TRBV7-9 and J usage is TRBJ1-4; D call uncertain. Sequencing was performed on PBMCs, taken 15 days after the yellow fever booster vaccination. The CDR3, as DNA: TGTGCCAGCAGCCCGAGGGCAGAAAAACTGTTTTTT. It yields the protein CASSPRAEKLFF.